These 23 T cell receptor beta chains were sequenced from one sample in a study of blood T cells in healthy people across ages. A second roughly 6 to 11 cycle PCR used barcoded and J-beta primers. From the 5' RACE reads, TCRdb called clonotypes with MiXCR, one entry per CDR3 protein. The sample lists roughly 1.6 million distinct CDR3 sequences, almost 35% occurring once. Material for sequencing was blood. These receptor sequences come from a woman in her 30s in good health.

This sequence joins TRBV6-1 and TRBJ1-2; no reliable D call. Germline V gives CDR1 MNHNS, CDR2 SASEGT. The CDR3 is 13 residues long. V was clipped by 7 bases and J by 4 bases, with 13 bases between them. The CDR3, as DNA: TGTGCCAGCAAAAAAAGGGATCTCTATGGCTACACCTTC. Translated, it gives CASKKRDLYGYTF.

This clonotype came up many times. The CDR3 DNA follows: TGTGCCAGCAGCTTCCACCCGGGACAGGGGTATGGCTACACCTTC. Translating it yields CASSFHPGQGYGYTF. The rearrangement uses TRBV13 and TRBJ1-2; 10 bases are shared with TRBD1. The junction had 6 bases not matched to a gene; V was cut back by 3 bases and J by 5 bases. Germline-derived CDR1 and CDR2 are PRHDT and FYEKMQ (reference sequence). CDR3 length equals 15 residues.

This chain joins TRBV3-1 and TRBJ1-1, with TRBD1 matching 8 bases. With 2 bases clipped from V and 8 bases from J, the junction kept 7 bases outside the gene matches. Germline V gene data show CDR1 as LGHDT and CDR2 as YNNKEL (reference sequence). The CDR3 runs 14 residues. This chain's CDR3 is CASSQLNRGREAFF. CDR3 coding DNA: TGTGCCAGCAGCCAATTAAACAGGGGGAGAGAAGCTTTCTTT.

This chain connects TRBV5-1 to TRBJ2-4, with D perhaps matching TRBD2 (5 bases). The CDR3 consists of 16 residues. V was trimmed by 4 bases and J by 3 bases, leaving 17 bases between them. The germline CDR1 and CDR2 sequences are SGHRS and YFSETQ. CDR3 DNA: TGCGCCAGCAGCCCCTTTGCGGGCCTTAACAAAAACATTCAGTACTTC. This translates into CASSPFAGLNKNIQYF.

There are many counts of this clonotype. This chain links TRBV6-6 with TRBJ2-7; 11 bases are a match to TRBD1. J was trimmed by 2 bases and V by 6 bases; bases with no gene match: 3. The V gene's germline CDR1 is MNHNY and CDR2 SVGAGI (reference sequence). The CDR3 loop spans 14 amino acids. The DNA for the CDR3 is TGTGCCAGCAGACAGGGACAGGGGGCCTACGAGCAGTACTTC. This gives the protein CASRQGQGAYEQYF.

The J gene is TRBJ2-1, the V gene TRBV5-1; 11 bases are a match to TRBD2. The CDR3 is 15 amino acids. Germline V gene lookup returns CDR1 SGHRS and CDR2 YFSETQ. V shed 4 bases, J shed 6 bases, and the junction held 6 bases outside the gene matches. Here the CDR3 reads CASSTGLADLNEQFF. The CDR3, as DNA: TGCGCCAGCAGCACGGGACTAGCGGACCTCAATGAGCAGTTCTTC.

About this clonotype: Compared with germline, one end of the junction differs, possibly owing to a read error. This chain uses TRBV5-1 with TRBJ2-2; D not resolved. This CDR3 has 16 amino acids. Germline V gives CDR1 SGHRS, CDR2 YFSETQ. CDR3 residues: CASSLGGSMNTGELFF. The CDR3 bases are TGCGCCAGTAGCTTGGGTGGTAGCATGAACACCGGGGAGCTGTTTTTT.

This clonotype has at least ten counts. The chain uses TRBV6-6 and TRBJ2-5, with D possibly being TRBD2 (7 bases). Germline loops: CDR1 MNHNY, CDR2 SVGAGI (reference sequence). V was clipped by 6 bases and J by 2 bases, with 16 bases between them. This CDR3 has 15 amino acids. The chain's CDR3 is CASSIQGGGQETQYF. The CDR3 DNA reads TGTGCCAGCAGCATTCAAGGGGGAGGGCAAGAGACCCAGTACTTC.

This clonotype has at least ten counts. This chain connects TRBV6-4 to TRBJ2-1, with 12 positions matching TRBD2. The CDR3 is 18 residues long. V was clipped by 0 bases and J by 2 bases; unmatched bases: 5. Per the germline V gene, CDR1 is MRHNA and CDR2 is SNTAGT. The CDR3 region has the DNA TGTGCCAGCAGTGACTCGACGACTAGCGGGGGTACCTACAATGAGCAGTTCTTC. Protein: CASSDSTTSGGTYNEQFF.

The chain recombines TRBV7-6 with TRBJ2-7, with D unresolved. The germline V gene has CDR1 SGHVS and CDR2 FNYEAQ. Deletions cut 5 bases from V and 1 base from J, with 15 bases between. This CDR3 spans 15 amino acids. The CDR3 DNA reads TGTGCCAGCAGCCAATCGGCTAGGATGTCCTACGAGCAGTACTTC. Protein sequence: CASSQSARMSYEQYF.

This clonotype was counted only a few times. This chain links TRBV6-1 with TRBJ1-2; TRBD1 is a possible D gene (5 bases). Trimming shortened V by 3 bases and J by 2 bases, and 7 bases separated the two germline ends. Germline CDR1 is MNHNS and CDR2 is SASEGT. CDR3 length equals 13 residues. The CDR3 DNA is TGTGCCAGCAGTGATAGGGACAACTATGGCTACACCTTC. Its protein product is CASSDRDNYGYTF.

This rearrangement joins TRBV7-2 to TRBJ2-5; 14 bases line up with TRBD2. The junction had 5 bases not matched to a gene; V was cut back by 1 base and J by 4 bases. Germline values: CDR1 SGHTA, CDR2 FQGNSA. The CDR3 runs 17 residues. The CDR3 loop is CASSLGGLAGVGETQYF. CDR3 bases: TGTGCCAGCAGCTTAGGGGGACTAGCGGGAGTCGGAGAGACCCAGTACTTC.

In its sample, this clonotype was seen a few times. An end of the junction does not agree with germline; a read error may underlie this. The J gene is TRBJ2-3, the V gene TRBV15; D is ambiguous. Germline assignment: CDR1 LNHNV and CDR2 YYDKDF (reference sequence). This CDR3 has 13 amino acids. The CDR3 coding sequence is TGTGCCACCTGCAGGAGCCGCACAGATACGCAGTATTTT. Translated: CATCRSRTDTQYF.

The chain joins TRBV6-6 to TRBJ2-1; 10 nucleotides agree with TRBD2. CDR3 length: 15 amino acids. In germline, CDR1 is MNHNY, CDR2 SVGAGI (reference sequence). V shed 4 bases, J shed 8 bases, and the junction held 8 bases outside the gene matches. This CDR3 is CASSSSASGRDEQFF. The DNA for the CDR3 is TGTGCCAGCAGTTCGTCGGCTAGCGGGAGAGATGAGCAGTTCTTC.

This clonotype was recorded a few times. The CDR3 here is CASSQEGTSGHEQFF. In nucleotides, the CDR3 is TGTGCCAGCAGCCAAGAGGGGACTAGCGGCCATGAGCAGTTCTTC. The rearrangement uses TRBV4-2 and TRBJ2-1; 11 bases fit TRBD2. Germline V gene lookup returns CDR1 LGHNA and CDR2 YNFKEQ. J was trimmed by 8 bases and V by 0 bases; bases with no gene match: 3. CDR3 length equals 15 residues.

This chain uses TRBV20-1 with TRBJ2-1; D possibly corresponds to TRBD2 (6 bases). The CDR3 runs 16 residues. Deletions cut 0 bases from V and 8 bases from J, with 20 bases between. CDR1 is DFQATT and CDR2 is SNEGSKA in the germline V gene (reference sequence). The CDR3 DNA reads as TGCAGTGCTAGAGAATGGGAGGCCGGAGGTAAGGATGAGCAGTTCTTC. Its translation is CSAREWEAGGKDEQFF.

V gene TRBV20-1 combines with J gene TRBJ2-1; 8 bases align to TRBD1. The CDR3 loop spans 14 amino acids. J lost 8 bases, V lost 6 bases, and 12 bases had no gene match. In germline, CDR1 is DFQATT, CDR2 SNEGSKA (reference sequence). CDR3 region: CSAPNRQGADEQFF. The CDR3 nucleotides are TGCAGTGCCCCCAACCGGCAGGGGGCGGATGAGCAGTTCTTC.

This clonotype came up a few times. The gene calls are TRBV7-6 and TRBJ1-6; 7 bases align to TRBD1. Germline V lookup: CDR1 SGHVS, CDR2 FNYEAQ. This CDR3 is built from 22 residues. Trimming at V came to 5 bases and at J to 7 bases, leaving 29 bases not matched to a gene. The CDR3 DNA reads TGTGCCAGCAGCCCAAAAATGGCCGGACAGGACCCACTAGGTTTGAGAAATTCACCCCTCCACTTT. Protein product: CASSPKMAGQDPLGLRNSPLHF.

Regarding this clonotype: One junction end does not reproduce the germline sequence, and a read error may be involved. The chain links TRBV29-1 to TRBJ2-3, with a tentative D call TRBD1 (5 bases). This CDR3 spans 16 amino acids. The germline gives CDR1 SQVTM, CDR2 ANQGSEA. The CDR3 here is CSVEEPKGKSTATQYF. The CDR3 nucleotides are TGCAGCGTTGAAGAACCGAAGGGGAAAAGCACAGCTACGCAGTATTTT.

This clonotype showed up just a few times. The chain couples TRBV5-1 to TRBJ2-4; 9 nucleotides match TRBD1. The end of the DNA is better explained by TRBJ2-7, so the J call may be wrong. Germline lookup yields CDR1 SGHRS and CDR2 YFSETQ. The CDR3 extends over 15 amino acids. The chain's CDR3 is CASKALTGQGFEQYF. The CDR3 DNA reads as TGCGCCAGCAAGGCCCTTACTGGACAGGGGTTCGAGCAGTACTTC.

This clonotype turned up a few times. The gene calls are TRBV27 and TRBJ2-7, with 8 bases identical to TRBD2. From germline, CDR1 is MNHEY and CDR2 SMNVEV (reference sequence). The CDR3 has 14 amino acids. V trimming: 7 bases; J trimming: 2 bases; junction bases outside the gene matches: 7. The CDR3 DNA reads as TGTGCCAGCAATAGCGGGGAGACTCCCTACGAGCAGTACTTC. Its translation: CASNSGETPYEQYF.

The chain has TRBV6-4 and TRBJ1-2, with a possible D match to TRBD1 (6 bases). In germline, CDR1 is MRHNA, CDR2 SNTAGT. The V end was cut by 8 bases, the J end by 4 bases, with 14 bases between. This CDR3 contains 13 residues. The CDR3 region is CASFWDTIYGYTF. DNA for the CDR3: TGTGCCAGCTTTTGGGACACAATCTATGGCTACACCTTC.

This chain links TRBV21-1 with TRBJ2-7; TRBD2 is the table's D call, not checked against the DNA. TRBV21-1 is a pseudogene segment. The CDR3 runs 16 residues. The CDR3 sequence is CASSGLGGPNHCEQYF. CDR3 nucleotides: TGTGCCAGCAGCGGACTAGGGGGTCCGAACCACTGCGAGCAGTACTTC.